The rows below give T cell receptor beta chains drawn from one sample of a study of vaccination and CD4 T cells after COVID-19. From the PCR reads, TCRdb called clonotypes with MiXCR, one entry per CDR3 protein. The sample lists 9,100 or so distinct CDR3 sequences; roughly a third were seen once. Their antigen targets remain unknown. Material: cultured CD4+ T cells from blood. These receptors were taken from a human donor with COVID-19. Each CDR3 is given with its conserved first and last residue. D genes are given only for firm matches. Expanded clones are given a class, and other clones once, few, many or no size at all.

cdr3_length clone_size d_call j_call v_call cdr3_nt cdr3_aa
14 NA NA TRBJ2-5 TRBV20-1 TGCAGTGCTAGCGGACAGCCCCAAGATTGGACCCAGTACTTC CSASGQPQDWTQYF
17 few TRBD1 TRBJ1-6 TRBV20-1 TGCAGTGCTAGAGATTTTGTGGGGACAGGGAGTAACTCACCCCTCCACTTT CSARDFVGTGSNSPLHF
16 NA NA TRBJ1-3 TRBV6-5 TGTGCCAGCAGTTACTCGAATGGGAGGGGCGGAAACACCATATATTTT CASSYSNGRGGNTIYF
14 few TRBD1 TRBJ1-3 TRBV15 TGTGCCACCAGCAGGAACGGACAGGCAGACACCATATATTTT CATSRNGQADTIYF
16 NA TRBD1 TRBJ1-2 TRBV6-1 TGTGCCAGCAGCCGCGGGACAGTAGGGGCTGAGGGTGGCTACACCTTC CASSRGTVGAEGGYTF
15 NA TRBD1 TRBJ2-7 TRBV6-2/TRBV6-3 TGTGCCAGCAGGAGGACAGGGCGCAACTCCTACGAGCAGTACTTC CASRRTGRNSYEQYF
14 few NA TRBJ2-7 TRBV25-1 TGTGCCAGCAGTGAAGGTACAGGCCCCTACGAGCAGTACTTC CASSEGTGPYEQYF
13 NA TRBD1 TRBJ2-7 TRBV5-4 TGTGCCAGCAGCACCGGACAGGGGGGCGAGCAGTACTTC CASSTGQGGEQYF
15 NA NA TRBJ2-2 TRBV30 TGTGCCTGGAATAGGGGGGGGAAGAACACCGGGGAGCTGTTTTTT CAWNRGGKNTGELFF
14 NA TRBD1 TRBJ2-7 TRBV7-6 TGTGCCAGCAGCCGCGGGACAGGGGACTACGAGCAGTACTTC CASSRGTGDYEQYF
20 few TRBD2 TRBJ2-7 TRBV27 TGTGCCAGCAGTTTCATGGGACAGGGGACTAGCGGGGGCAGCTCCTACGAGCAGTACTTC CASSFMGQGTSGGSSYEQYF
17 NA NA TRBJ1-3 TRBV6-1 TGTGCCAGCAGTGAAGGGTTATGGATAGGGACCGGAAACACCATATATTTT CASSEGLWIGTGNTIYF
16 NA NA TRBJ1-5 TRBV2 TGTGCCAGCAGGCCTGGGGGCCTAACGGGCAATCAGCCCCAGCATTTT CASRPGGLTGNQPQHF
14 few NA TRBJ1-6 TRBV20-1 TGCAGTGCTAGGGGAGAGGGAGGCAATTCACCCCTCCACTTT CSARGEGGNSPLHF
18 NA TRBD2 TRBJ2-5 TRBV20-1 TGCAGTGCTAGAGATTTGCGCGAGAGCGGGGGTTTCCAAGAGACCCAGTACTTC CSARDLRESGGFQETQYF
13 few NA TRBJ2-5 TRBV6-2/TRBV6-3 TGTGCCAGCATCAGGACAGAGCAGGAGACCCAGTACTTC CASIRTEQETQYF
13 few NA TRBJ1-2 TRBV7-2 TGTGCCAGCAGCTCCGGCAGTCCATATGGCTACACCTTC CASSSGSPYGYTF
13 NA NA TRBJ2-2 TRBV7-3 TGTGCCAGCAGCCCAATGGGGCACGGGGAGCTGTTTTTT CASSPMGHGELFF
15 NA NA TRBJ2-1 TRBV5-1 TGCGCCAGCAGCTTGGGCTGGGGGGAATACAATGAGCAGTTCTTC CASSLGWGEYNEQFF
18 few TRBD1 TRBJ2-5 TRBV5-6 TGTGCCAGCAGCTCGACGGGACAGGGGCCACATTTGGGGGAGACCCAGTACTTC CASSSTGQGPHLGETQYF
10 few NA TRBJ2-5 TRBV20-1 TGCAGTGCTAGGGGAGAGACCCAGTACTTC CSARGETQYF
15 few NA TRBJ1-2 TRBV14 TGTGCCAGCAGCCCCTTTCGGTTTTACAGGGACGGCTACACCTTC CASSPFRFYRDGYTF
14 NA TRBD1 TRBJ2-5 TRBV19 TGTGCCAGTAGTCTCCGGACAGGGAGGGAGACCCAGTACTTC CASSLRTGRETQYF
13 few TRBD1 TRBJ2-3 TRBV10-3 TGTGCCATCAGTGACAGGGGGACGGATACGCAGTATTTT CAISDRGTDTQYF
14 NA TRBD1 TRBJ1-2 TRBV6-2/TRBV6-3 TGTGCCAGCATCGATTCCGGGACAGTCTATGGCTACACCTTC CASIDSGTVYGYTF
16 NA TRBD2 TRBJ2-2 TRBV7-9 TGTGCCAGCAGCTCATTGCGGGGGTCGAACACCGGGGAGCTGTTTTTT CASSSLRGSNTGELFF
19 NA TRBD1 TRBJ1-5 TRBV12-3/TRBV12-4 TGTGCCAGCAGTTTATATGGGACAGGGTCATTTCAGGGCAATCAGCCCCAGCATTTT CASSLYGTGSFQGNQPQHF
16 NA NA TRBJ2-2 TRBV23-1 TGCGCCAGCAGTCAATCAACCGGGGGGAACACCGGGGAGCTGTTTTTT CASSQSTGGNTGELFF
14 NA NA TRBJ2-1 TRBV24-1 TGTGCCACCAGTGAGGCCGACAAGTACAATGAGCAGTTCTTC CATSEADKYNEQFF
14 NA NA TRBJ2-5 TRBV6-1 TGTGCCAGCAGCCGAACAGAGCTGGGGGAGACCCAGTACTTC CASSRTELGETQYF
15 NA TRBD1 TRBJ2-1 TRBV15 TGTGCCACCAGCAGAAGGCCGGACAGGGCCAATGAGCAGTTCTTC CATSRRPDRANEQFF
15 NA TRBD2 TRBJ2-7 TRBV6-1 TGTGCCAGCACCACAAGCGGGGCCGGTCCCTACGAGCAGTACTTC CASTTSGAGPYEQYF
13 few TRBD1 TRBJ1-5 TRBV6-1 TGTGCCAGCAGAAGACAGGGGGATCAGCCCCAGCATTTT CASRRQGDQPQHF
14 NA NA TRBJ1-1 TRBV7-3 TGTGCCAGCAGCTTAAATGGACAGAACACTGAAGCTTTCTTT CASSLNGQNTEAFF
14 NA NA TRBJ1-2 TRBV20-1 TGCAGTGCTGCCGGACGGACGCTAGTCTATGGCTACACCTTC CSAAGRTLVYGYTF
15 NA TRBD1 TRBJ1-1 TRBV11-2 TGTGCCAGCAGGACGACAGGGGGCGGGTACACTGAAGCTTTCTTT CASRTTGGGYTEAFF
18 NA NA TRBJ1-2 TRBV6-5 TGTGCCAGCAGTTACTCGCGCCCAGGGTGGGGAAGAAATGATGGCTACACCTTC CASSYSRPGWGRNDGYTF
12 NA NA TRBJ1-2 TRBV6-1 TGTGCCAGCCGGGCGGAGTCCTATGGCTACACCTTC CASRAESYGYTF
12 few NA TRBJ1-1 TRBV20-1 TGCAGTGCGCGAAGAGGGGCCACTGAAGCTTTCTTT CSARRGATEAFF
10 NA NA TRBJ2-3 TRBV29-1 TGCAGCGTGCTTGAGGATACGCAGTATTTT CSVLEDTQYF
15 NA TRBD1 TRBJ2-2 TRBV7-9 TGTGCCAGCGGCCGGGACAGGGTTCACACCGGGGAGCTGTTTTTT CASGRDRVHTGELFF
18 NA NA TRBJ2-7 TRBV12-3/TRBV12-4 TGTGCCAGCAGTTTAGCCCCGAGCCTCATCCTAATGGTGTACGAGCAGTACTTC CASSLAPSLILMVYEQYF
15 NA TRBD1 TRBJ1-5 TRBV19 TGTGCCAGTAGATACCCGGGGACAGGCAATCAGCCCCAGCATTTT CASRYPGTGNQPQHF
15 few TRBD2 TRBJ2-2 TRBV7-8 TGTGCCAGCAGCTTAATAGCGGGGCACACCGGGGAGCTGTTTTTT CASSLIAGHTGELFF
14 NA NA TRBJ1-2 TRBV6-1 TGTGCCAGCAGTCCCGGGACGGGTTTCTATGGCTACACCTTC CASSPGTGFYGYTF
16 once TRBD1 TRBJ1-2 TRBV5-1 TGCGCCAGCAGCAAAGAGACAGGGTACGAGGACTATGGCTACACCTTC CASSKETGYEDYGYTF
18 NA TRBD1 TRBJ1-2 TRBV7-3 TGTGCCAGCAGCCAAAGACCAGGGGGGGGGCGTCTGGACTATGGCTACACCTTC CASSQRPGGGRLDYGYTF
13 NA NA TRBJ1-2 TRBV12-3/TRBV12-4 TGTGCCAGCAGTTTCCGAGGGAGCGGTGGCTACACCTTC CASSFRGSGGYTF
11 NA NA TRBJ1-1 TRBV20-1 TGCAGTGCTAGAGCTAGTAACCGGGGTTTCTTT CSARASNRGFF
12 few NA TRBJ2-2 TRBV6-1 TGTGCCACCCGAGGAGGCGCCGGGGAGCTGTTTTTT CATRGGAGELFF
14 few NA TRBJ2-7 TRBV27 TGTGCCAGCACCCCCCGCGGTGCTGTCTACGAGCAGTACTTC CASTPRGAVYEQYF
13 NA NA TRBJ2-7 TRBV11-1 TGTGCCAGCAGCCGGACCGAGTACTACGAGCAGTACTTC CASSRTEYYEQYF
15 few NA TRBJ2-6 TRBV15 TGTGCCACCAGCAGAGAAGGGACTGGGGCCAACGTCCTGACTTTC CATSREGTGANVLTF
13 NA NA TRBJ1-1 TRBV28 TGTGCCAGCAGCCGGTTGGCTTACACTGAAGCTTTCTTT CASSRLAYTEAFF
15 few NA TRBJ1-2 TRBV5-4 TGTGCCAGCAGCTCACAGGGTACTACTAACTATGGCTACACCTTC CASSSQGTTNYGYTF
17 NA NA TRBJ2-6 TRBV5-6 TGTGCCAGCAGCTTGCACCTAGGACTGGCTGGGGCCAACGTCCTGACTTTC CASSLHLGLAGANVLTF
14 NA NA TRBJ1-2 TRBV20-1 TGCAGTGCCCCTGGAGGGGGGCGAGGCTATGGCTACACCTTC CSAPGGGRGYGYTF
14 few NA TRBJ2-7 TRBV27 TGTGCCAGCAGTTTAGGCCCCACAGGGTACGAGCAGTACTTC CASSLGPTGYEQYF
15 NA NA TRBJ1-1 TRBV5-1 TGCGCCAGCAGCTTGGCCGGGCAGGGATGGACTGAAGCTTTCTTT CASSLAGQGWTEAFF
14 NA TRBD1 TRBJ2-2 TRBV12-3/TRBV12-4 TGTGCCAGCAGTTTAAAGGGGGCTCCCGGGGAGCTGTTTTTT CASSLKGAPGELFF